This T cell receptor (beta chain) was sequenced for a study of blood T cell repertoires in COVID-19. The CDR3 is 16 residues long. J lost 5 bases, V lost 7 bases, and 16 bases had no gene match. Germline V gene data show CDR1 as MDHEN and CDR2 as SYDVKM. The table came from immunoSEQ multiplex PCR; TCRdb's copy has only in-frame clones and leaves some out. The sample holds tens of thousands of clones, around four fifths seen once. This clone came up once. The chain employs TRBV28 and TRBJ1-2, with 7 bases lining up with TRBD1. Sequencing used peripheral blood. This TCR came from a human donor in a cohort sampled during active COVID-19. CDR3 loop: CASTTGGGAVYYGYTF. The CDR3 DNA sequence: TGTGCCAGCACCACCGGAGGGGGCGCCGTATATTATGGCTACACCTTC.